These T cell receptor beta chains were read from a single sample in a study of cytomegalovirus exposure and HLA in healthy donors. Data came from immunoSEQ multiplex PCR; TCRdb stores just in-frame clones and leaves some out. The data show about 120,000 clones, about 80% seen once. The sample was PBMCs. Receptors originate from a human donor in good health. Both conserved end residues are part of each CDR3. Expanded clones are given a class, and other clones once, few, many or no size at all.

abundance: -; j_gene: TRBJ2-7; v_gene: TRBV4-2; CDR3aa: CASSPLGQRGSYEQYF
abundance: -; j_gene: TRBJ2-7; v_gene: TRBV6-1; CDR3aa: CATGLLSSCEQYF
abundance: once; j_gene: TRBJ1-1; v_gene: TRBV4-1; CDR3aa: CASSQVSARGAFF
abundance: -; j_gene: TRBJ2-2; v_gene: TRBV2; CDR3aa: CASSEQGSTGELFF
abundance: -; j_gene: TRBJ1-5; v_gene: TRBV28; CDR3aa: CASSASGGSSQHF
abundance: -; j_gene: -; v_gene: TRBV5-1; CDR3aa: CASSLSAGTSYEQYF
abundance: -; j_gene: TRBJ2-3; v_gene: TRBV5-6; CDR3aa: CASRDGTSGGTDTQYF
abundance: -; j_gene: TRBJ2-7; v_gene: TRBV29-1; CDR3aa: CSVVPDRGSYEQYF
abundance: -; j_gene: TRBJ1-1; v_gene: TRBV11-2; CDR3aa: CASSLGVRTVNTEAFF
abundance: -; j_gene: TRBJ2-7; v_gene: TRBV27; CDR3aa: CASSHASSSYEQYF
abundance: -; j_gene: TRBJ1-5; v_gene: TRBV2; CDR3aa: CASSQVPGQGAGGQPQHF
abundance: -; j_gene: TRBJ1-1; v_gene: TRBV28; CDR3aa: CASSLAQAPNTEAFF
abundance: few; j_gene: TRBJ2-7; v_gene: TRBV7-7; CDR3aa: CASSLEGRDDEQYF
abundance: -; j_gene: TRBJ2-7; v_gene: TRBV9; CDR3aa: CASSPPGGHYEQYF
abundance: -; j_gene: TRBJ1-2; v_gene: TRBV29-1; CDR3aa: CSVDASNYGYTF